This T cell receptor beta chain was captured in a study of tumor-infiltrating lymphocytes in primary liver carcinoma. The overall study: Patients underwent resection of primary liver carcinoma. Findings and limits, study-wide: The top-250-clone fraction was significantly higher in tumors than in blood (p = 0.039).

Germline loops: CDR1 LGHNA, CDR2 YNFKEQ. The CDR3 totals 14 residues. A primer in the constant region served to generate TCR beta cDNA from approximately 460 ng of total RNA. Three nested multiplex PCR rounds of slightly modified ARM-PCR generated TCR beta libraries. Forward primers for TRBV1-TRBV30 and a C-beta reverse primer served the first two PCR rounds, at roughly 10 cycles each. One entry per CDR3 protein results from TCRdb running MiXCR on the multiplex PCR reads. The repertoire consists of some 180,000 distinct CDR3 sequences, with 50% to 75% occurring once and the leading ten covering approximately 68%. With respect to this clonotype: Its antigen is unknown. A junction end diverges from the germline sequence, so it may reflect a read error.

RNA was extracted from whole blood without cell sorting, alongside germline DNA. What was collected before surgery was 4 to 5 milliliters of peripheral blood. The V and J genes are TRBV4-2 and TRBJ2-2, with D possibly TRBD2 on 5 matching bases. The sequence was obtained from a man in his forties or fifties with primary liver carcinoma and hepatitis B virus infection. The sample was peripheral blood. CDR3 amino acids: CASSQGFLTGVLFF. The CDR3 nucleotides read TGTGCCAGCAGCCAAGGTTTCCTCACCGGGGTGCTGTTTTTT.